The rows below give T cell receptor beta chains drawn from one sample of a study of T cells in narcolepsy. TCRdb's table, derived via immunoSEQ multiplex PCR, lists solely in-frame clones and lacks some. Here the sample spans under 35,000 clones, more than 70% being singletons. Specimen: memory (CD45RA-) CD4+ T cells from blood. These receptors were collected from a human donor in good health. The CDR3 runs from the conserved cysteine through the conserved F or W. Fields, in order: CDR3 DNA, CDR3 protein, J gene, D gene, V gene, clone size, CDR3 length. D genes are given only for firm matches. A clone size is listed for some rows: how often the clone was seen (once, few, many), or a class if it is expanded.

cdr3_nt: TGTGCCATCAGTGAGTTACTAGCGGGAGGGAGCTCCTACAATGAGCAGTTCTTC
cdr3_aa: CAISELLAGGSSYNEQFF
j_call: TRBJ2-1
d_call: TRBD2
v_call: TRBV10-3
clone_size: NA
cdr3_length: 18

cdr3_nt: TGTGCCAGCAGTGAATCGAGGACAGTCTATGGCTACACCTTC
cdr3_aa: CASSESRTVYGYTF
j_call: TRBJ1-2
d_call: NA
v_call: TRBV2
clone_size: NA
cdr3_length: 14

cdr3_nt: TGTGCCTGGAGCGTGGCCGGGGGGGGGTATGGCTACACCTTC
cdr3_aa: CAWSVAGGGYGYTF
j_call: TRBJ1-2
d_call: NA
v_call: TRBV30
clone_size: NA
cdr3_length: 14

cdr3_nt: TGTGCCAGCAGCTTAGGGGCTGGGAGGAACACTGAAGCTTTCTTT
cdr3_aa: CASSLGAGRNTEAFF
j_call: TRBJ1-1
d_call: NA
v_call: TRBV7-9
clone_size: NA
cdr3_length: 15

cdr3_nt: TGTGCCAGCAGTGAAAAGGGGCAGGGTAAGGAAGCTTTCTTT
cdr3_aa: CASSEKGQGKEAFF
j_call: TRBJ1-1
d_call: NA
v_call: TRBV2
clone_size: once
cdr3_length: 14

cdr3_nt: TGTGCCAGCAGCCTTTCGGGGACCCAGTACTTC
cdr3_aa: CASSLSGTQYF
j_call: TRBJ2-5
d_call: NA
v_call: TRBV6-5
clone_size: NA
cdr3_length: 11

cdr3_nt: TGTGCCAGCAGCCAGGACTCTTCACGCGATGAGCAGTTCTTC
cdr3_aa: CASSQDSSRDEQFF
j_call: TRBJ2-1
d_call: NA
v_call: TRBV7-9
clone_size: NA
cdr3_length: 14

cdr3_nt: TGTGCCTGGAGTCCGCGGGGAAGGGGCAATCAGCCCCAGCATTTT
cdr3_aa: CAWSPRGRGNQPQHF
j_call: TRBJ1-5
d_call: NA
v_call: TRBV30
clone_size: NA
cdr3_length: 15

cdr3_nt: TGTGCCAGCAGTTTATATCAGAACTGGGCCGGGGAGCTGTTTTTT
cdr3_aa: CASSLYQNWAGELFF
j_call: TRBJ2-2
d_call: NA
v_call: TRBV27
clone_size: NA
cdr3_length: 15

cdr3_nt: TGTGCCAGCAGCCCAGACAGGGGTGGTCAGCCCCAGCATTTT
cdr3_aa: CASSPDRGGQPQHF
j_call: TRBJ1-5
d_call: TRBD1
v_call: TRBV7-9
clone_size: NA
cdr3_length: 14

cdr3_nt: TGTGCCACCAGCACCGGACGGGACACAGATACGCAGTATTTT
cdr3_aa: CATSTGRDTDTQYF
j_call: TRBJ2-3
d_call: NA
v_call: TRBV15
clone_size: NA
cdr3_length: 14

cdr3_nt: TGTGCCAGCAGGGAGACAGGGTTAAGGTACGAGCAGTACTTC
cdr3_aa: CASRETGLRYEQYF
j_call: TRBJ2-7
d_call: TRBD1
v_call: TRBV6-5
clone_size: NA
cdr3_length: 14

cdr3_nt: TGTGCCTGGAGTGGGGACGGGGGCACTGAAGCTTTCTTT
cdr3_aa: CAWSGDGGTEAFF
j_call: TRBJ1-1
d_call: NA
v_call: TRBV30
clone_size: NA
cdr3_length: 13

cdr3_nt: TGCGCCAGCAGCTTGGGGCAGTCTGCCAACGTCCTGACTTTC
cdr3_aa: CASSLGQSANVLTF
j_call: TRBJ2-6
d_call: NA
v_call: TRBV5-1
clone_size: NA
cdr3_length: 14

cdr3_nt: TGTGCCAGCACAACAACAGGCTATGGCTACACCTTC
cdr3_aa: CASTTTGYGYTF
j_call: TRBJ1-2
d_call: NA
v_call: TRBV2
clone_size: NA
cdr3_length: 12

cdr3_nt: TGTGCCAGCAGTGCACACGGGGACACTGAAGCTTTCTTT
cdr3_aa: CASSAHGDTEAFF
j_call: TRBJ1-1
d_call: NA
v_call: TRBV9
clone_size: NA
cdr3_length: 13

cdr3_nt: TGTGCCAGCAGAGACAGGTTGTTAGACACTGAAGCTTTCTTT
cdr3_aa: CASRDRLLDTEAFF
j_call: TRBJ1-1
d_call: NA
v_call: TRBV6-5
clone_size: NA
cdr3_length: 14

cdr3_nt: TGTGCCAGTAGTATCGCAGGGAGAGAATACACCATATATTTT
cdr3_aa: CASSIAGREYTIYF
j_call: TRBJ1-3
d_call: NA
v_call: TRBV19
clone_size: NA
cdr3_length: 14

cdr3_nt: TGTGCCAGCAGCTCGAGTTACAGGGGAAGGAACACTGAAGCTTTCTTT
cdr3_aa: CASSSSYRGRNTEAFF
j_call: TRBJ1-1
d_call: TRBD1
v_call: TRBV13
clone_size: once
cdr3_length: 16

cdr3_nt: TGTGCCAGCAGCTTACAACCCCGCGGAACTAATGAAAAACTGTTTTTT
cdr3_aa: CASSLQPRGTNEKLFF
j_call: TRBJ1-4
d_call: NA
v_call: TRBV7-3
clone_size: NA
cdr3_length: 16

cdr3_nt: TGTGCCAGCAGCTTTTACTCCTATAATTCACCCCTCCACTTT
cdr3_aa: CASSFYSYNSPLHF
j_call: TRBJ1-6
d_call: NA
v_call: TRBV11-2
clone_size: NA
cdr3_length: 14

cdr3_nt: TGTGCCAGCAGCTTAGGGGGAGGGGGCTCCTACGAGCAGTACTTC
cdr3_aa: CASSLGGGGSYEQYF
j_call: TRBJ2-7
d_call: NA
v_call: TRBV11-2
clone_size: NA
cdr3_length: 15

cdr3_nt: TGTGCCAGCAGGTCTAGCGGAACAGATACGCAGTATTTT
cdr3_aa: CASRSSGTDTQYF
j_call: TRBJ2-3
d_call: TRBD2
v_call: TRBV6-1
clone_size: NA
cdr3_length: 13

cdr3_nt: TGTGCCAGCAGTATGCGACTAGCGGGAAGCTCCTACGAGCAGTACTTC
cdr3_aa: CASSMRLAGSSYEQYF
j_call: TRBJ2-7
d_call: TRBD2
v_call: TRBV27
clone_size: NA
cdr3_length: 16

cdr3_nt: TGTGCCACCCTAGACACGCGAACGAGTGGCTACACCTTC
cdr3_aa: CATLDTRTSGYTF
j_call: TRBJ1-2
d_call: NA
v_call: TRBV2
clone_size: NA
cdr3_length: 13

cdr3_nt: TGTGCCAGCAAGGCGGGGGGCCAAGAGACCCAGTACTTC
cdr3_aa: CASKAGGQETQYF
j_call: TRBJ2-5
d_call: TRBD2
v_call: TRBV7-6
clone_size: NA
cdr3_length: 13

cdr3_nt: TGTGCCTGGAGTACGAGACGGCAGAGTAATGAAAAACTGTTTTTT
cdr3_aa: CAWSTRRQSNEKLFF
j_call: TRBJ1-4
d_call: NA
v_call: TRBV30
clone_size: NA
cdr3_length: 15

cdr3_nt: TGTGCCAGCAGACAGCCGAATGAAAAACTGTTTTTT
cdr3_aa: CASRQPNEKLFF
j_call: TRBJ1-4
d_call: NA
v_call: TRBV28
clone_size: NA
cdr3_length: 12

cdr3_nt: TGCAGCGTTGCTTTTAGCGGCACAGATACGCAGTATTTT
cdr3_aa: CSVAFSGTDTQYF
j_call: TRBJ2-3
d_call: NA
v_call: TRBV29-1
clone_size: NA
cdr3_length: 13

cdr3_nt: TGTGCCAGTAGTATCGCCAGGGGGATGAGGAATGAGCAGTTCTTC
cdr3_aa: CASSIARGMRNEQFF
j_call: TRBJ2-1
d_call: TRBD1
v_call: TRBV19
clone_size: NA
cdr3_length: 15

cdr3_nt: TGTGCCAGCAGCCAAGGGCCCCGGACTAGCGGGAGAAGGGGCTACGAGCAGTACTTC
cdr3_aa: CASSQGPRTSGRRGYEQYF
j_call: TRBJ2-7
d_call: TRBD2
v_call: TRBV14
clone_size: NA
cdr3_length: 19

cdr3_nt: TGTGCCATCAGGGGACCGGGACAGAGGAACCAGGGCTACACCTTC
cdr3_aa: CAIRGPGQRNQGYTF
j_call: TRBJ1-2
d_call: TRBD1
v_call: TRBV10-3
clone_size: NA
cdr3_length: 15

cdr3_nt: TGTGCCAGCAGTTCGGGGGACAGGTACAATGAGCAGTTCTTC
cdr3_aa: CASSSGDRYNEQFF
j_call: TRBJ2-1
d_call: TRBD1
v_call: TRBV6-5
clone_size: NA
cdr3_length: 14

cdr3_nt: TGTGCCAGTAGTGGACTCTCCTCAGCTAACTATGGCTACACCTTC
cdr3_aa: CASSGLSSANYGYTF
j_call: TRBJ1-2
d_call: NA
v_call: TRBV19
clone_size: NA
cdr3_length: 15

cdr3_nt: TGTGCCAGTAGTATAACCGGGCAAGATACGCAGTATTTT
cdr3_aa: CASSITGQDTQYF
j_call: TRBJ2-3
d_call: NA
v_call: TRBV19
clone_size: NA
cdr3_length: 13

cdr3_nt: TGCAGCACCCTCTTACGCCAGGAGACCCAGTACTTC
cdr3_aa: CSTLLRQETQYF
j_call: TRBJ2-5
d_call: NA
v_call: TRBV29-1
clone_size: NA
cdr3_length: 12

cdr3_nt: TGTGCCAGCAGCAAAGGAAGGATATCGGGGACAAGCTCCTACAATGAGCAGTTCTTC
cdr3_aa: CASSKGRISGTSSYNEQFF
j_call: TRBJ2-1
d_call: NA
v_call: TRBV21-1
clone_size: NA
cdr3_length: 19

cdr3_nt: TGCGCCAGCAGCGCCGGGGGGGCGAACACTGAAGCTTTCTTT
cdr3_aa: CASSAGGANTEAFF
j_call: TRBJ1-1
d_call: NA
v_call: TRBV5-1
clone_size: once
cdr3_length: 14

cdr3_nt: TGCGCCAGCAGCCAAGGGTTAGCGGGAGGGGACGGGGAGCTGTTTTTT
cdr3_aa: CASSQGLAGGDGELFF
j_call: TRBJ2-2
d_call: TRBD2
v_call: TRBV4-3
clone_size: NA
cdr3_length: 16

cdr3_nt: TGTGCCAGCAGCTTGTTTACTAGCGGGAGGACTAGCACAGATACGCAGTATTTT
cdr3_aa: CASSLFTSGRTSTDTQYF
j_call: TRBJ2-3
d_call: TRBD2
v_call: TRBV5-6
clone_size: NA
cdr3_length: 18

cdr3_nt: TGTGCCAGCAGCTTAAATCGAAACACTGAAGCTTTCTTT
cdr3_aa: CASSLNRNTEAFF
j_call: TRBJ1-1
d_call: NA
v_call: TRBV11-2
clone_size: NA
cdr3_length: 13

cdr3_nt: TGTGCCATCAGTTTCACTAGCGGGGGCACAGATACGCAGTATTTT
cdr3_aa: CAISFTSGGTDTQYF
j_call: TRBJ2-3
d_call: TRBD2
v_call: TRBV10-3
clone_size: NA
cdr3_length: 15

cdr3_nt: TGTGCCTGGAGTGGAAGGGTAACAGATACGCAGTATTTT
cdr3_aa: CAWSGRVTDTQYF
j_call: TRBJ2-3
d_call: NA
v_call: TRBV30
clone_size: NA
cdr3_length: 13

cdr3_nt: TGTGCCAGCAGCCCCTCTTCGGGGCCCGGGGAGTTGTTTTTT
cdr3_aa: CASSPSSGPGELFF
j_call: TRBJ2-2
d_call: NA
v_call: TRBV7-3
clone_size: NA
cdr3_length: 14

cdr3_nt: TGTGCCAGCTACTCAATTTCGGGTGTCACCGGGGAGCTGTTTTTT
cdr3_aa: CASYSISGVTGELFF
j_call: TRBJ2-2
d_call: NA
v_call: TRBV2
clone_size: few
cdr3_length: 15

cdr3_nt: TGTGCCAGCAGTTTCCAAGGGAATAATAATTCACCCCTCCACTTT
cdr3_aa: CASSFQGNNNSPLHF
j_call: TRBJ1-6
d_call: NA
v_call: TRBV27
clone_size: NA
cdr3_length: 15

cdr3_nt: TGTGCCAGCAGCTTATGGGGTGCCTATGGCTACACCTTC
cdr3_aa: CASSLWGAYGYTF
j_call: TRBJ1-2
d_call: NA
v_call: TRBV11-2
clone_size: NA
cdr3_length: 13

cdr3_nt: TGTGCCATCAGTGAGTCGCCAGGGGTCTACGAGCAGTACTTC
cdr3_aa: CAISESPGVYEQYF
j_call: TRBJ2-7
d_call: NA
v_call: TRBV10-3
clone_size: NA
cdr3_length: 14

cdr3_nt: TGTGCCAGCAGTTTATCATCGGACAGGGCTAGCTATGGCTACACCTTC
cdr3_aa: CASSLSSDRASYGYTF
j_call: TRBJ1-2
d_call: TRBD1
v_call: TRBV28
clone_size: NA
cdr3_length: 16

cdr3_nt: TGCGCCAGCAGCTTAAGGGACATACAAGAGACCCAGTACTTC
cdr3_aa: CASSLRDIQETQYF
j_call: TRBJ2-5
d_call: NA
v_call: TRBV5-1
clone_size: NA
cdr3_length: 14

cdr3_nt: TGTGCCAGCAGCTTACTTCGGCGCGATAACGAGCCCCAGCATTTT
cdr3_aa: CASSLLRRDNEPQHF
j_call: TRBJ1-5
d_call: NA
v_call: TRBV7-2
clone_size: NA
cdr3_length: 15

cdr3_nt: TGTGCCAGCAAGGGCGGGAGCTCCTACAATGAGCAGTTCTTC
cdr3_aa: CASKGGSSYNEQFF
j_call: TRBJ2-1
d_call: TRBD2
v_call: TRBV28
clone_size: NA
cdr3_length: 14

cdr3_nt: TGTGCCAGCAGCTTAGTCCCAAGGAGAACCGGGACAGGGGCCGAAAAACTGTTTTTT
cdr3_aa: CASSLVPRRTGTGAEKLFF
j_call: TRBJ1-4
d_call: TRBD1
v_call: TRBV13
clone_size: NA
cdr3_length: 19

cdr3_nt: TGTGCCAGCAGTTTAGCGGGAGGCTGGGACACTGAAGCTTTCTTT
cdr3_aa: CASSLAGGWDTEAFF
j_call: TRBJ1-1
d_call: NA
v_call: TRBV27
clone_size: once
cdr3_length: 15

cdr3_nt: TGTGCCAGCAGTGAAAGGGCAGCCGACGAAAAACTGTTTTTT
cdr3_aa: CASSERAADEKLFF
j_call: TRBJ1-4
d_call: NA
v_call: TRBV6-4
clone_size: NA
cdr3_length: 14

cdr3_nt: TGTGCCAGCAGAGGGGACAGCTACGAGCAGTACTTC
cdr3_aa: CASRGDSYEQYF
j_call: TRBJ2-7
d_call: TRBD1
v_call: TRBV7-9
clone_size: NA
cdr3_length: 12

cdr3_nt: TGTGCCAGCAGCGGGGGGTTGGAGACCCAGTACTTC
cdr3_aa: CASSGGLETQYF
j_call: TRBJ2-5
d_call: NA
v_call: TRBV7-2
clone_size: NA
cdr3_length: 12

cdr3_nt: TGTGCCAGCAGCGGAACGACAGGGTCGTACGAGCAGTACTTC
cdr3_aa: CASSGTTGSYEQYF
j_call: TRBJ2-7
d_call: TRBD1
v_call: TRBV5-5
clone_size: few
cdr3_length: 14

cdr3_nt: TGTGCCAGTAGTCCGGTAGCGGCTCTACGGGAGCAGTACTTC
cdr3_aa: CASSPVAALREQYF
j_call: TRBJ2-7
d_call: NA
v_call: TRBV19
clone_size: few
cdr3_length: 14